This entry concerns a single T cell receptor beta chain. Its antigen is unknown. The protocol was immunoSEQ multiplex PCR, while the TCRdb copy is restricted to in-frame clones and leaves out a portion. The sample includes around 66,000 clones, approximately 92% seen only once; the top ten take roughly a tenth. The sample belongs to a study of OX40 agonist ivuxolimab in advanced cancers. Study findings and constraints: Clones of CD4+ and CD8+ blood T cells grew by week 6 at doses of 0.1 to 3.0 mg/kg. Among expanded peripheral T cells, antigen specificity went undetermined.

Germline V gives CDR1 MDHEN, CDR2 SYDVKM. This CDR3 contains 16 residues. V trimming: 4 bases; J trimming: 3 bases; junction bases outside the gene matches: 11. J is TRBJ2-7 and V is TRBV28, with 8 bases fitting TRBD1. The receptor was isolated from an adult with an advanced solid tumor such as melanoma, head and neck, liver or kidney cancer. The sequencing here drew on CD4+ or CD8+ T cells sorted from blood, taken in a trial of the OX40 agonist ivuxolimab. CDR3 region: CASSSSTGERVYEQYF. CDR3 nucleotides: TGTGCCAGCAGTTCCTCGACAGGGGAGAGGGTCTACGAGCAGTACTTC.